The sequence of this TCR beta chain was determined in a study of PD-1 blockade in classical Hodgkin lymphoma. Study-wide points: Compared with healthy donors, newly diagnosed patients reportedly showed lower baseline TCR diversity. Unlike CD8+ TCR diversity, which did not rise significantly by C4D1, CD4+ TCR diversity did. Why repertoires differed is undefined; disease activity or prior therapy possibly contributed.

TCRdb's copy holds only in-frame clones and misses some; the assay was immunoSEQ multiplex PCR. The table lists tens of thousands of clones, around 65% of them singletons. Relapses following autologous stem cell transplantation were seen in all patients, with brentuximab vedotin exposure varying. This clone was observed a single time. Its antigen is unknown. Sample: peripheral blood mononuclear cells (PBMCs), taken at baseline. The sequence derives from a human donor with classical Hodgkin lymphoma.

The CDR3 DNA reads TGTGCCAGCACCCGGGGGGGGCCTGGGCAGCCCCAGCATTTT. Its protein is CASTRGGPGQPQHF. The chain uses TRBV7-8 and TRBJ1-5, with a weak D call TRBD1 (6 bases). The CDR3 sequence is 14 residues long. Germline V gene data show CDR1 as SGHVS and CDR2 as FQNEAQ. Trimming left V 7 bases short and J 7 bases short, with 17 bases between.